The clone carrying this T cell receptor (beta chain) was found a few times. The target antigen is unknown. Those patients with uncontrolled infection, other autoimmune disease, pregnancy or lactation were excluded. TCR beta CDR3 region amplification was performed from RNA transcripts. TCR CDR3 underwent first-round RT-PCR with the HTBI primer set. Each CDR3 protein gets one entry after TCRdb re-called the multiplex PCR reads with MiXCR. The sample has approximately 600,000 distinct CDR3 sequences, 13% to 15% seen once. Looked up from germline, CDR1 is SGDLS and CDR2 is YYNGEE. V was clipped by 0 bases and J by 6 bases, with 12 bases between them. The CDR3 extends over 15 amino acids. This entry belongs to a study of T cells in Graves' hyperthyroidism and ophthalmopathy. General study points: Most clonotypes expanded in the thyroid (above 0.001) were also present in blood. Ophthalmopathy, as predicted by the model, came a median around 6.7 months after the prediction.

This TCR came from a woman aged 18-30 years with Graves' ophthalmopathy. This rearrangement joins TRBV9 to TRBJ2-2; tentatively, D is TRBD1 (6 bases). Specimen: blood. In DNA, the CDR3 is TGTGCCAGCAGCGTAGCAAGGGGGTTCGCCGGGGAGCTGTTTTTT. It codes for CASSVARGFAGELFF.